The 26 T cell receptor beta chains listed next were all sequenced from one sample in a study of T cell changes during pregnancy in multiple sclerosis. The protocol was immunoSEQ multiplex PCR, while the TCRdb copy is restricted to in-frame clones and leaves out a portion. This table holds 100,000 or so clones, around 92% found once. Specimen: peripheral blood, collected in the second trimester of pregnancy. The receptors derive from a female donor with multiple sclerosis, enrolled in a pregnancy study.

The chain links TRBV19 to TRBJ2-1, with 9 bases fitting TRBD2. This CDR3 has 17 amino acids. Losses at the gene ends were 4 bases for V and 12 bases for J; bases not matched to a gene: 19. In germline, CDR1 is LNHDA, CDR2 SQIVND (reference sequence). DNA of the CDR3: TGTGCCAGTAGTAATCCATCTAGCGGGACTAGACAAGGGCGGCAGTTCTTC. It specifies CASSNPSSGTRQGRQFF.

The V gene is TRBV19, the J gene TRBJ2-3; perhaps TRBD2 as D (6 bases). Trimming removed 8 bases at V and 2 bases at J, with 14 bases between. CDR1 is LNHDA and CDR2 is SQIVND in the germline V gene (reference sequence). This CDR3 is 14 amino acids long. DNA for the CDR3: TGTGCCAGTGTGAATCGGGGGACCACAGATACGCAGTATTTT. Its translation: CASVNRGTTDTQYF.

The chain carries TRBV6-5 and TRBJ1-1; a weak D match, TRBD1 (5 bases). The germline gives CDR1 MNHEY, CDR2 SVGAGI. This CDR3 is 16 amino acids long. Trimming stripped 2 bases from V and 1 base from J, with 14 bases between. The DNA of the CDR3 is TGTGCCAGCAGTTACGAACCGGACACTCGGAACACTGAAGCTTTCTTT. It encodes CASSYEPDTRNTEAFF.

V gene TRBV10-3 combines with J gene TRBJ1-1, with D possibly matching TRBD1 (6 bases). The germline CDR1 and CDR2 sequences are ENHRY and SYGVKD. V was pared by 6 bases and J by 1 base, with 15 bases between. This CDR3 has 15 residues. The CDR3, as DNA: TGTGCCATCAGGGGGACCGGGACATCGAACACTGAAGCTTTCTTT. This translates into CAIRGTGTSNTEAFF.

Only one count was recorded for this clone. The V call is TRBV6-4, the J call TRBJ2-1; 10 nucleotides match TRBD1. This CDR3 contains 15 residues. J was trimmed by 4 bases and V by 5 bases; bases with no gene match: 5. The germline gives CDR1 MRHNA, CDR2 SNTAGT. The CDR3 bases are TGTGCCAGCAGTAGGACAGGGGGTGGTTACAATGAGCAGTTCTTC. This translates into CASSRTGGGYNEQFF.

The chain links TRBV28 to TRBJ2-7; 8 nucleotides line up with TRBD2. The CDR3 is 15 residues long. Per the germline V gene, CDR1 is MDHEN and CDR2 is SYDVKM. V shed 7 bases, J shed 3 bases, and the junction held 11 bases outside the gene matches. The CDR3 region is CASTENLSGSYEQYF. CDR3 DNA: TGTGCCAGCACTGAGAACCTGAGCGGGAGCTACGAGCAGTACTTC.

This clone was picked up a small number of times. The chain employs TRBV7-6 and TRBJ1-2; 8 nucleotides line up with TRBD1. The J segment lost 4 bases and the V segment lost 5 bases, leaving 6 bases of the junction unmatched. CDR1 SGHVS and CDR2 FNYEAQ come from the germline V gene. The CDR3 is made up of 14 amino acids. The CDR3 protein is CASSPGQVIYGYTF. The CDR3 coding sequence is TGTGCCAGCAGCCCGGGACAGGTCATCTATGGCTACACCTTC. Complete variable domain (other parts from reference TRBV7-6 and TRBJ1-2): GAGVSQSPRYKVTKRGQDVALRCDPISGHVSLYWYRQALGQGPEFLTYFNYEAQQDKSGLPNDRFSAERPEGSISTLTIQRTEQRDSAMYRCASSPGQVIYGYTFGSGTRLTVV.

The V call is TRBV7-3, the J call TRBJ1-1; a weak D match, TRBD1 (5 bases). CDR1 and CDR2 (germline): SGHTA, FQGTGA. CDR3 size: 13 residues. V dropped 5 bases and J dropped 1 base, with 8 bases sitting between them. CDR3 sequence reads: CASSRRENTEAFF. CDR3 bases: TGTGCCAGCAGCCGCAGGGAGAACACTGAAGCTTTCTTT.

This sequence joins TRBV7-9 and TRBJ1-2; D possibly corresponds to TRBD1 (6 bases). Germline CDR1 reads SEHNR; CDR2 reads FQNEAQ (reference sequence). This CDR3 has 17 amino acids. The V and J ends lost 5 bases and 4 bases respectively, with 23 bases between them. The CDR3 nucleotides are TGTGCCAGCAGCCCGCCGGTTTTGGGGGGGCGCAGCTATGGCTACACCTTC. Translated: CASSPPVLGGRSYGYTF. The complete variable domain, with remaining parts taken from reference TRBV7-9 and TRBJ1-2, reads DTGVSQNPRHKITKRGQNVTFRCDPISEHNRLYWYRQTLGQGPEFLTYFQNEAQLEKSRLLSDRFSAERPKGSFSTLEIQRTEQGDSAMYLCASSPPVLGGRSYGYTFGSGTRLTVV.

This clone showed up just a few times. The chain couples TRBV14 to TRBJ2-7; TRBD1 matches at 11 bases. Losses at the gene ends were 4 bases for V and 7 bases for J; bases not matched to a gene: 12. The germline gives CDR1 SGHDN, CDR2 FVKESK. This CDR3 comprises 16 residues. The CDR3, as DNA: TGTGCCAGCAGCCTAAGATCGGGACAGGGGGGTTCAGAGCAGTACTTC. This translates into CASSLRSGQGGSEQYF.

The chain is built from TRBV5-1 and TRBJ2-3; D is possibly TRBD2 (6 bases). Per germline, CDR1 SGHRS and CDR2 YFSETQ. Trimming took 0 bases from V and 6 from J, leaving 17 bases between them. This CDR3 has 16 residues. The CDR3 DNA is TGCGCCAGCAGCTTGGTGCGGGGTCTAGATCAGGATACGCAGTATTTT. Its translation is CASSLVRGLDQDTQYF.

The rearrangement joins TRBV28 to TRBJ2-1; 7 nucleotides align to TRBD2. The germline CDR1 and CDR2 sequences are MDHEN and SYDVKM. The CDR3 extends over 17 amino acids. V was pared by 4 bases and J by 6 bases, with 15 bases of the junction left unmatched. The CDR3, as DNA: TGTGCCAGCAGTTCCCGGTTTCTGTGGGGCGGGAGCAATGAGCAGTTCTTC. This codes for CASSSRFLWGGSNEQFF.

The V call is TRBV4-3, the J call TRBJ2-3; D is possibly TRBD2 (5 bases). Looked up from germline, CDR1 is LGHNA and CDR2 is YSLEER. The CDR3 totals 13 residues. Trimming stripped 4 bases from V and 7 bases from J, with 12 bases between. This CDR3 reads CASSRRRGNTQYF. CDR3 nucleotide sequence: TGCGCCAGCAGCCGGAGGAGAGGGAATACGCAGTATTTT.

The rearrangement joins TRBV6-5 to TRBJ2-7; maybe TRBD1 (5 bases). V lost 6 bases to trimming and J lost 5 bases, with 14 bases between them. Germline lookup yields CDR1 MNHEY and CDR2 SVGAGI. The CDR3 covers 13 residues. CDR3 in DNA: TGTGCCAGCAGGGCGTTAGGGGAAAACGAGCAGTACTTC. Amino acid sequence: CASRALGENEQYF.

The J gene is TRBJ2-1, the V gene TRBV28, with 9 nucleotides matching TRBD2. From germline, CDR1 is MDHEN and CDR2 SYDVKM. V shed 4 bases, J shed 4 bases, and the junction held 11 bases outside the gene matches. The CDR3 extends over 17 amino acids. This CDR3 is CASSSPGAGGLYNEQFF. The CDR3 DNA is TGTGCCAGCAGTTCCCCCGGGGCGGGAGGGCTGTACAATGAGCAGTTCTTC.

The rearrangement uses TRBV30 and TRBJ1-1; D might be TRBD1 (6 bases). V was clipped by 5 bases and J by 5 bases, with 24 bases between them. The germline V gene has CDR1 GTSNPN and CDR2 SVGIG (reference sequence). This CDR3 comprises 16 residues. DNA for the CDR3: TGTGCCTGGGGGAATACTTTACACCAAGGGGGTACTGAAGCTTTCTTT. Its protein is CAWGNTLHQGGTEAFF.

The chain uses TRBV7-6 and TRBJ2-3; tentatively, D is TRBD1 (5 bases). There are 14 residues in the CDR3. Germline lookup yields CDR1 SGHVS and CDR2 FNYEAQ. V was trimmed by 1 base and J by 5 bases, leaving 10 bases between them. The CDR3 reads CASSLGQRVDTQYF. CDR3 sequence (DNA): TGTGCCAGCAGCTTAGGACAGCGTGTAGATACGCAGTATTTT.

This chain uses TRBV27 with TRBJ2-7; D is perhaps TRBD2 (6 bases). Trimming cost V 6 bases and J 0 bases, with 15 bases left between them. This CDR3 comprises 15 residues. Looked up from germline, CDR1 is MNHEY and CDR2 is SMNVEV (reference sequence). The CDR3 reads CASSPGGYSSYEQYF. CDR3 in DNA: TGTGCCAGCAGCCCCGGGGGTTATAGCTCCTACGAGCAGTACTTC.

The chain carries TRBV5-1 and TRBJ2-5; 7 bases are a match to TRBD2. The trim removed 4 bases at V and 1 base at J, leaving 4 bases unmatched. CDR3 length equals 14 residues. Germline V gene data show CDR1 as SGHRS and CDR2 as YFSETQ. The CDR3 region has the DNA TGCGCCAGCAGCCCCGGGACTATCCAAGAGACCCAGTACTTC. Translation gives CASSPGTIQETQYF.

The CDR3 is CASTRTGGLSSGANVLTF. In nucleotides, the CDR3 is TGTGCCAGTACCCGGACAGGGGGCCTCAGCTCTGGGGCCAACGTCCTGACTTTC. The chain uses TRBV27 and TRBJ2-6, with 11 bases fitting TRBD1. Looked up from germline, CDR1 is MNHEY and CDR2 is SMNVEV (reference sequence). V shed 9 bases and J 0 bases; nucleotides not matched to a gene: 10. This CDR3 has 18 amino acids. Supplemented by reference TRBV27 and TRBJ2-6, the full variable domain reads EAQVTQNPRYLITVTGKKLTVTCSQNMNHEYMSWYRQDPGLGLRQIYYSMNVEVTDKGDVPEGYKVSRKEKRNFPLILESPSPNQTSLYFCASTRTGGLSSGANVLTFGAGSRLTVL.

V usage is TRBV28 and J usage is TRBJ2-7; no definite D call. CDR1 is MDHEN, CDR2 SYDVKM, per germline. The CDR3 runs 12 residues. V was clipped by 1 base and J by 3 bases, with 4 bases between them. DNA for the CDR3: TGTGCCAGCAGTTTATCCCTCTACGAGCAGTACTTC. It yields the protein CASSLSLYEQYF.

The V gene is TRBV5-1, the J gene TRBJ2-2; 9 positions match TRBD1. The CDR3 runs 15 residues. Germline values: CDR1 SGHRS, CDR2 YFSETQ. The ends lost 4 bases at V and 5 bases at J; junction bases unmatched: 6. CDR3 DNA sequence: TGCGCCAGCAGCCCCGGGACAGGGACAACCGGGGAGCTGTTTTTT. Residues: CASSPGTGTTGELFF.

V and J are TRBV7-9 and TRBJ1-4; D is unclear. The ends were cut back, 2 bases at V and 8 bases at J, with 9 bases in the middle. This CDR3 is built from 13 residues. The germline V gene encodes CDR1 SEHNR and CDR2 FQNEAQ (reference sequence). CDR3 sequence reads: CASSLNQREKLFF. In nucleotides, the CDR3 is TGTGCCAGCAGCTTAAACCAGCGGGAAAAACTGTTTTTT.

This sequence joins TRBV25-1 and TRBJ1-1, with TRBD1 matching 9 bases. Germline values: CDR1 MGHDK, CDR2 SYGVNS. This CDR3 comprises 15 residues. V trimming: 4 bases; J trimming: 1 base; junction bases outside the gene matches: 4. The DNA for the CDR3 is TGTGCCAGCAGTGGGGGGGACAGGGCGAACACTGAAGCTTTCTTT. Amino acids: CASSGGDRANTEAFF.

V usage is TRBV7-6 and J usage is TRBJ2-3; D may be TRBD2 (5 bases). V lost 0 bases and J 3 bases, leaving 7 bases between the germline ends. The CDR3 is 14 amino acids. Germline CDR1 reads SGHVS; CDR2 reads FNYEAQ. CDR3 residues: CASSLARVTDTQYF. For the CDR3, the DNA is TGTGCCAGCAGCTTAGCGCGGGTAACAGATACGCAGTATTTT.

The V gene is TRBV5-1, the J gene TRBJ1-1; TRBD1 agrees at 7 bases. Trimming at V came to 2 bases and at J to 1 base, leaving 5 bases not matched to a gene. Germline assignment: CDR1 SGHRS and CDR2 YFSETQ. This CDR3 is built from 15 residues. Written as DNA, the CDR3 is TGCGCCAGCAGCTTAGAGACAGGGTGGAACACTGAAGCTTTCTTT. Encoded protein: CASSLETGWNTEAFF. Combining the CDR3 with reference TRBV5-1 and TRBJ1-1 gives the whole variable domain KAGVTQTPRYLIKTRGQQVTLSCSPISGHRSVSWYQQTPGQGLQFLFEYFSETQRNKGNFPGRFSGRQFSNSRSEMNVSTLELGDSALYLCASSLETGWNTEAFFGQGTRLTVV.